The 2 T cell receptor beta chains presented below share a single source sample, sequenced in a study of metastatic and nonmetastatic thyroid tumors. TCRdb reanalyzed the PCR reads via MiXCR. This sample yields about 33,000 clones, of which 15% to 20% are seen a single time; over 4% belongs to the top ten. Patients were all untreated before their thyroid surgery. Sequencing was carried out using blood. Receptors originate from a female donor with papillary thyroid cancer or a benign thyroid nodule (not recorded which). Some clones in this sample may be carry-over from other donors' samples.

This clone was counted only a few times. The rearrangement joins TRBV5-4 to TRBJ2-5; the D is unclear. This CDR3 is 12 amino acids long. V shed 0 bases and J shed 5 bases, with 5 bases lying between them. CDR1 SGHNT and CDR2 YYREEE come from the germline V gene (reference sequence). Here the CDR3 DNA reads TGTGCCAGCAGCTTGGATGAGGAGACCCAGTACTTC. Its translation is CASSLDEETQYF.

Many counts were recorded for this clone. CDR3 in DNA: TGCAGTGCTAGAGATCGTGTGTCCGCGAACACTGAAGCTTTCTTT. Protein: CSARDRVSANTEAFF. The rearrangement uses TRBV20-1 and TRBJ1-1, with D unresolved. Trimming took 0 bases from V and 1 from J, leaving 12 bases between them. Germline-derived CDR1 and CDR2 are DFQATT and SNEGSKA (reference sequence). This CDR3 contains 15 residues.